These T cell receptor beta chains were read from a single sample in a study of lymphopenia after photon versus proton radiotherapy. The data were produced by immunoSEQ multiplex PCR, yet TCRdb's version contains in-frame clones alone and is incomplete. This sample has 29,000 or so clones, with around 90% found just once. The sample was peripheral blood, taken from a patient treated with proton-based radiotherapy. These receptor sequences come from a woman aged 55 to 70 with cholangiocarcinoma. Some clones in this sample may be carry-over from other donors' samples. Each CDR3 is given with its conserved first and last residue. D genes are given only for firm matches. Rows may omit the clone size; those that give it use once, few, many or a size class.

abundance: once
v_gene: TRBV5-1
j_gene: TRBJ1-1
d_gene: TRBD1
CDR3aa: CASGRTGLNTEAFF
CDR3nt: TGCGCCAGCGGACGGACAGGGCTGAACACTGAAGCTTTCTTT

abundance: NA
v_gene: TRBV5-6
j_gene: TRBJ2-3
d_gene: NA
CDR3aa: CASSFRSAQYF
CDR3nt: TGTGCCAGCAGCTTCCGGTCGGCGCAGTATTTT

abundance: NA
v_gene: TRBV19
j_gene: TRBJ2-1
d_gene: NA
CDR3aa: CASSPQTRLYNEQFF
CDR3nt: TGTGCCAGTAGTCCCCAGACTAGACTTTACAATGAGCAGTTCTTC

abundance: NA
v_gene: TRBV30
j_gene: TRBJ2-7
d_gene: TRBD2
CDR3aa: CAWSNGGAYEQYF
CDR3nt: TGTGCCTGGAGTAACGGGGGGGCCTACGAGCAGTACTTC

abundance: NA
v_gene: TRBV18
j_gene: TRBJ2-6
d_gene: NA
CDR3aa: CASSPQGVGANVLTF
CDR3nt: TGTGCCAGCTCACCACAGGGGGTCGGGGCCAACGTCCTGACTTTC

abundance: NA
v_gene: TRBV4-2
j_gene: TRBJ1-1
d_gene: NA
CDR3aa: CASSQDSSLGRRAFF
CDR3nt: TGTGCCAGCAGCCAAGATTCAAGCCTTGGGAGGAGAGCTTTCTTT

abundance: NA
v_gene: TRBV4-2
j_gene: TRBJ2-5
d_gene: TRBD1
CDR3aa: CASSQVRAGTAKQETQYF
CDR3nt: TGTGCCAGCAGCCAAGTTAGAGCAGGGACAGCGAAACAAGAGACCCAGTACTTC

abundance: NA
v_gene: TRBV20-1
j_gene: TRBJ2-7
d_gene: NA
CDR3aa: CSASTQYEQYF
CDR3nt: TGCAGTGCTAGCACTCAATACGAGCAGTACTTC

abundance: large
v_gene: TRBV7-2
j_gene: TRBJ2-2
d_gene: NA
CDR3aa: CASSRDTNTGELFF
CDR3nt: TGTGCCAGCAGCAGGGACACCAACACCGGGGAGCTGTTTTTT

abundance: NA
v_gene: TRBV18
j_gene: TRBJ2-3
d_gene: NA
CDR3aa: CASSPRGTDTQYF
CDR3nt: TGTGCCAGCTCACCTAGGGGGACAGATACGCAGTATTTT

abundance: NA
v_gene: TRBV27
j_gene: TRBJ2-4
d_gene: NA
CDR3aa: CASSARIAKNIQYF
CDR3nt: TGTGCCAGCAGTGCGCGAATAGCCAAAAACATTCAGTACTTC

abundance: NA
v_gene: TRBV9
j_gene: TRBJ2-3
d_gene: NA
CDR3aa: CASSLQGNGEDTQYF
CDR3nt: TGTGCCAGCAGCCTACAGGGAAACGGGGAAGATACGCAGTATTTT

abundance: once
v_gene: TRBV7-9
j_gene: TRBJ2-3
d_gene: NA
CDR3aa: CASSPAVAVDTQYF
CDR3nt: TGTGCCAGCAGCCCAGCGGTCGCGGTAGATACGCAGTATTTT

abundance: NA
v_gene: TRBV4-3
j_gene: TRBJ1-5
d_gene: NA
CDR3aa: CASSQGQGTQPQHF
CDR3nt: TGCGCCAGCAGCCAAGGCCAGGGGACTCAGCCCCAGCATTTT

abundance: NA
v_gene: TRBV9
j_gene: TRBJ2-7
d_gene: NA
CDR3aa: CASSVGPLASAGYEQYF
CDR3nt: TGTGCCAGCAGCGTAGGCCCTCTAGCTTCCGCGGGATACGAGCAGTACTTC

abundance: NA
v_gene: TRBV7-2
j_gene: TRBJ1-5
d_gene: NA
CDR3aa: CASSLQISNQPQHF
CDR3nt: TGTGCCAGCAGCTTGCAGATTAGCAATCAGCCCCAGCATTTT

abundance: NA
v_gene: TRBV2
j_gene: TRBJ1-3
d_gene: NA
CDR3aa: CASSMGGTGNTIYF
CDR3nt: TGTGCCAGCAGCATGGGAGGAACTGGAAACACCATATATTTT

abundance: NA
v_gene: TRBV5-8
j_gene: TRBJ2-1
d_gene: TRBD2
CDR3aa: CASSLATSVPDNEQFF
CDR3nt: TGTGCCAGCAGCTTGGCAACTAGCGTGCCAGACAATGAGCAGTTCTTC

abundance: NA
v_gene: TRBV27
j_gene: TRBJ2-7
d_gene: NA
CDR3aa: CASRPGRQRTYEQYF
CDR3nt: TGTGCCAGCAGACCGGGACGACAGAGAACCTACGAGCAGTACTTC

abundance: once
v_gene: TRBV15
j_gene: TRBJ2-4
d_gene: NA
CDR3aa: CATSRDGSSKNIQYF
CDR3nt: TGTGCCACCAGCAGAGATGGCAGTTCCAAAAACATTCAGTACTTC

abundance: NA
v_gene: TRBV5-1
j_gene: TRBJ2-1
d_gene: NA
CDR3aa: CASSLATSQLNEQFF
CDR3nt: TGCGCCAGCAGCTTGGCCACTTCTCAGCTCAATGAGCAGTTCTTC

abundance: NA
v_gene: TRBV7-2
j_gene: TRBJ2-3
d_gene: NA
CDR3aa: CASSSPPGRGLRTDTQYF
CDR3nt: TGTGCCAGCAGCTCCCCCCCCGGGCGGGGCCTCCGCACAGATACGCAGTATTTT

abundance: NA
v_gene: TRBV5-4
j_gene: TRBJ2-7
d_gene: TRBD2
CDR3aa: CASSLALAGYYEQYF
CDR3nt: TGTGCCAGCAGCTTGGCCCTAGCGGGATATTACGAGCAGTACTTC

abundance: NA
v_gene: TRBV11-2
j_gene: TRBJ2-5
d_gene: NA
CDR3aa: CASSLGGGRETQYF
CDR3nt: TGTGCCAGCAGCTTAGGCGGGGGCAGAGAGACCCAGTACTTC

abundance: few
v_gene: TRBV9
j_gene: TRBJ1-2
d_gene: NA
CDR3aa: CASNQGNYGYTF
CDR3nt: TGTGCCAGCAATCAGGGAAACTATGGCTACACCTTC

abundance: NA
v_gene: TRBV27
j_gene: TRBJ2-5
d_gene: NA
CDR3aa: CASSSFNSAIAGFRETQYF
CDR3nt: TGTGCCAGCAGCAGTTTCAACTCTGCTATCGCGGGGTTTAGGGAGACCCAGTACTTC

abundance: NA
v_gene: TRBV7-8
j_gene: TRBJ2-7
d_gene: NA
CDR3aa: CASSPVGRNSYEQYF
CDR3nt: TGTGCCAGCAGCCCAGTGGGACGGAACTCCTACGAGCAGTACTTC

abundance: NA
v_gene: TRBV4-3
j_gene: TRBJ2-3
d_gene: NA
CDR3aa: CASSQVGGTQYF
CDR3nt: TGCGCCAGCAGCCAAGTTGGAGGTACGCAGTATTTT

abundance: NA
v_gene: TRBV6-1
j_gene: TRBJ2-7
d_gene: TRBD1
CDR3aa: CASLSRDRVEQYF
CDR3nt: TGTGCCAGCTTAAGCCGGGACAGAGTCGAGCAGTACTTC

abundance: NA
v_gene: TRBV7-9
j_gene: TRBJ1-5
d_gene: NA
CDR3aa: CASSLRDQPQHF
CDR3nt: TGTGCCAGCAGCTTACGGGACCAGCCCCAGCATTTT

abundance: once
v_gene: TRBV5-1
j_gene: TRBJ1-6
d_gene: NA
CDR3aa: CASSSAPAGSNSPLHF
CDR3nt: TGCGCCAGCAGCTCCGCCCCGGCAGGGAGTAATTCACCCCTCCACTTT

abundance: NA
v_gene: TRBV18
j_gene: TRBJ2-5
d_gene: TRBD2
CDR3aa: CASSSLSGSGETQYF
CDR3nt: TGTGCCAGCTCGTCCCTTAGCGGGAGCGGCGAGACCCAGTACTTC

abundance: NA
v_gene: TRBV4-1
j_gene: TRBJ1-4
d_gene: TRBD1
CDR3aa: CASSQIRDRLEKLFF
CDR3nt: TGCGCCAGCAGCCAGATCCGGGACAGGCTCGAAAAACTGTTTTTT

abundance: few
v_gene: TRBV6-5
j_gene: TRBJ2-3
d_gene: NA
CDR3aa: CASTGPGEQYF
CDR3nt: TGTGCCAGCACCGGGCCAGGAGAGCAGTATTTT

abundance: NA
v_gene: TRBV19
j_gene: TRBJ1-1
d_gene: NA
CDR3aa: CASSMVFRNTEAFF
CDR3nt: TGTGCCAGTAGTATGGTGTTCAGGAACACTGAAGCTTTCTTT

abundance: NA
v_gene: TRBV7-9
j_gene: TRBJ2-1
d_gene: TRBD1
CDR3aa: CASSLDWGRTGGYNEQFF
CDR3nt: TGTGCCAGCAGCTTAGACTGGGGACGGACAGGGGGCTACAATGAGCAGTTCTTC

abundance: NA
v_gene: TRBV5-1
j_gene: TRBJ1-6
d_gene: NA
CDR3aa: CASSMSGPNSPLHF
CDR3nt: TGCGCCAGCTCAATGAGTGGGCCTAATTCACCCCTCCACTTT

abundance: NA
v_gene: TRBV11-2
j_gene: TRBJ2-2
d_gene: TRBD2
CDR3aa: CASSSRWRELTGELFF
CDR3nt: TGTGCCAGCAGCTCCCGTTGGCGGGAGCTCACCGGGGAGCTGTTTTTT

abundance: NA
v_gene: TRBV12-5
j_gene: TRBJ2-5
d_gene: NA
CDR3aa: CASGLVETQYF
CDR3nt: TGTGCTAGTGGTTTGGTAGAGACCCAGTACTTC

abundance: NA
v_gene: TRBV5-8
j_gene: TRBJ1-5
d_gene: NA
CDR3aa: CASSLRGLQYSNQPQHF
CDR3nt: TGTGCCAGCAGCTTAAGGGGACTGCAATATAGCAATCAGCCCCAGCATTTT

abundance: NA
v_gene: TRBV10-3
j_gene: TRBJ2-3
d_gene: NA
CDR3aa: CAISEPVGSGSTDTQYF
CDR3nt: TGTGCCATCAGTGAGCCCGTTGGTAGCGGCAGTACAGATACGCAGTATTTT

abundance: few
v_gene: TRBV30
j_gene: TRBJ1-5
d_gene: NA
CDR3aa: CAWGEPPHQPQHF
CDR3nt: TGTGCCTGGGGGGAACCCCCTCATCAGCCCCAGCATTTT

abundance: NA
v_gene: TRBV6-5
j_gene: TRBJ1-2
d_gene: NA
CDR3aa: CASSRDGGGLYGYTF
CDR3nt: TGTGCCAGCAGTAGGGACGGGGGGGGATTATATGGCTACACCTTC

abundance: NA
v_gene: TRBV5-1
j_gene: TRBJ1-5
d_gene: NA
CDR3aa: CASSLTGPDQPQHF
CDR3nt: TGCGCCAGCAGCCTGACAGGCCCCGATCAGCCCCAGCATTTT

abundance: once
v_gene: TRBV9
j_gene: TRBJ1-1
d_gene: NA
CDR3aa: CASSFGTQNTEAFF
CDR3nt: TGTGCCAGCAGCTTCGGGACACAGAACACTGAAGCTTTCTTT

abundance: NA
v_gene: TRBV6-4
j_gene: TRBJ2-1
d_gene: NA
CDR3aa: CASSERGDTYNEQFF
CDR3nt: TGTGCCAGCAGTGAACGGGGCGACACCTACAATGAGCAGTTCTTC

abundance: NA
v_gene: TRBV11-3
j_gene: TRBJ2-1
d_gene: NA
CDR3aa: CASSLGSWGRNEQFF
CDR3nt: TGTGCCAGCAGCTTAGGATCGTGGGGGCGGAATGAGCAGTTCTTC

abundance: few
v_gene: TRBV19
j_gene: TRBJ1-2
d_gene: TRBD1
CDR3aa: CASSIGGGTGYTF
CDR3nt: TGTGCCAGTAGTATAGGAGGGGGCACTGGCTACACCTTC